The 26 T cell receptor beta chains below come from one sample, sequenced in a study of CD8+CD57+ T cells in acquired aplastic anemia. Before being chosen for sequencing, patients had shown CD8+CD57+ cell expansion by flow cytometry. The template for TCR beta VDJ and CDR3 sequence profiling was genomic DNA. TCRdb reanalysed the reads using MiXCR and keeps one entry per CDR3 protein. The data show 100,000 to 150,000 distinct CDR3 sequences, approximately 50% seen once. Input material: sorted CD4+, CD8+, or CD8+CD57+ T cells (not recorded which) from PBMCs. These receptors all come from a human donor with aplastic anemia.

This clonotype was seen a handful of times. The V and J genes are TRBV7-9 and TRBJ2-2; D is perhaps TRBD1 (6 bases). CDR1 and CDR2 from the germline V gene are SEHNR and FQNEAQ (reference sequence). Trimming removed 6 bases at V and 8 bases at J, with 13 bases between. The CDR3 spans 13 residues. The CDR3 DNA sequence: TGTGCCAGCAGTTTCAGGGGCTGGGGGGAGCTGTTTTTT. Its protein product is CASSFRGWGELFF. The whole variable domain, filled in from reference TRBV7-9 and TRBJ2-2, reads DTGVSQNPRHKITKRGQNVTFRCDPISEHNRLYWYRQTLGQGPEFLTYFQNEAQLEKSRLLSDRFSAERPKGSFSTLEIQRTEQGDSAMYLCASSFRGWGELFFGEGSRLTVL.

The gene calls are TRBV9 and TRBJ2-3; no clear D. The V end lost 2 bases, the J end lost 1 base, and 5 bases lay between the germline ends. There are 13 residues in the CDR3. From germline, CDR1 is SGDLS and CDR2 YYNGEE. The CDR3 bases are TGTGCCAGCAGCGTTTTGGGCACAGATACGCAGTATTTT. It specifies CASSVLGTDTQYF.

Many counts were recorded for this clonotype. The rearrangement links TRBV19 to TRBJ1-1, with D unresolved. Trimming took 3 bases from V and 6 from J, leaving 17 bases between them. Germline V CDR1 and CDR2: LNHDA, SQIVND (reference sequence). The CDR3 has 15 residues. The CDR3 region is CASSIIGQTAPEAFF. The CDR3, as DNA: TGTGCCAGTAGTATTATTGGTCAAACGGCCCCTGAAGCTTTCTTT.

This clonotype has at least ten counts. This sequence joins TRBV14 and TRBJ2-3; tentative D call: TRBD1 (7 bases). Trimming removed 3 bases at V and 4 bases at J, with 17 bases between. The CDR3 consists of 16 residues. CDR1 SGHDN and CDR2 FVKESK come from the germline V gene. DNA of the CDR3: TGTGCCAGCAGCCAGGTCGCTGGAGGGGGCGCAGATACGCAGTATTTT. Protein product: CASSQVAGGGADTQYF.

The genes are TRBV29-1 and TRBJ1-1, with D maybe TRBD1 (5 bases). This CDR3 spans 11 amino acids. Germline V gene sequence: CDR1 SQVTM, CDR2 ANQGSEA. Trimming stripped 4 bases from V and 6 bases from J, with 9 bases between. The CDR3 loop is CSVARAAEAFF. The CDR3 bases are TGCAGCGTTGCCAGGGCCGCTGAAGCTTTCTTT.

This clonotype has at least ten counts. In DNA form, the CDR3 reads TGTGCCAGCAGTGAGAGGCAAAACTACGAGCAGTACTTC. Residues: CASSERQNYEQYF. The V gene is TRBV27, the J gene TRBJ2-7, with D unresolved. The CDR3 extends over 13 amino acids. V was trimmed by 5 bases and J by 3 bases, leaving 11 bases between them. Germline V gene sequence: CDR1 MNHEY, CDR2 SMNVEV (reference sequence).

This clonotype was observed a few times. This chain connects TRBV29-1 to TRBJ1-2; D might be TRBD1 (6 bases). Between the trimmed V and J ends, which lost 4 bases and 1 base, there was a span of 13 bases. The CDR3 totals 14 residues. Germline assignment: CDR1 SQVTM and CDR2 ANQGSEA. The CDR3 sequence is CSVGRDTNNYGYTF. CDR3 nucleotide sequence: TGCAGCGTTGGTAGGGACACCAATAACTATGGCTACACCTTC. The variable domain in full, with the rest retrieved from reference TRBV29-1 and TRBJ1-2, is SAVISQKPSRDICQRGTSLTIQCQVDSQVTMMFWYRQQPGQSLTLIATANQGSEATYESGFVIDKFPISRPNLTFSTLTVSNMSPEDSSIYLCSVGRDTNNYGYTFGSGTRLTVV.

The chain is built from TRBV20-1 and TRBJ1-2; D call uncertain. Germline CDR1 is DFQATT and CDR2 is SNEGSKA (reference sequence). The CDR3 totals 11 residues. V was shortened by 5 bases and J by 5 bases, with 9 bases between the two germline ends. CDR3 amino acids: CSAAELYGYTF. Here the CDR3 DNA reads TGCAGTGCTGCCGAATTATATGGCTACACCTTC.

This clonotype was counted many times. The J gene is TRBJ2-2, the V gene TRBV10-3; no clear D gene. With 11 bases removed from V and 7 bases from J, the gap between germline ends came to 11 bases. The CDR3 has 11 residues. Germline values: CDR1 ENHRY, CDR2 SYGVKD. This chain's CDR3 is CAFTADGELFF. The CDR3 nucleotides are TGTGCCTTCACAGCCGACGGGGAGCTGTTTTTT.

The J gene is TRBJ2-5, the V gene TRBV5-1, with 8 bases identical to TRBD1. The CDR3 spans 17 residues. Per the germline V gene, CDR1 is SGHRS and CDR2 is YFSETQ. V dropped 0 bases and J dropped 2; count of bases not matched to a gene: 9. This CDR3 reads CASSLVQGAMGQETQYF. CDR3 in DNA: TGCGCCAGCAGCTTGGTTCAGGGGGCGATGGGTCAAGAGACCCAGTACTTC.

In this sample, this clonotype turned up once. The chain combines TRBV19 with TRBJ2-3; possibly TRBD2 for D (6 bases). Trimming left V 0 bases short and J 1 base short, with 17 bases between. CDR3 size: 18 residues. Germline V gives CDR1 LNHDA, CDR2 SQIVND (reference sequence). CDR3 bases: TGTGCCAGTAGTATAGATGGGGGGTCTGGCGGGGGCACAGATACGCAGTATTTT. It codes for CASSIDGGSGGGTDTQYF. Full variable domain (rest looked up from reference TRBV19 and TRBJ2-3): DGGITQSPKYLFRKEGQNVTLSCEQNLNHDAMYWYRQDPGQGLRLIYYSQIVNDFQKGDIAEGYSVSREKKESFPLTVTSAQKNPTAFYLCASSIDGGSGGGTDTQYFGPGTRLTVL.

This chain connects TRBV2 to TRBJ1-1, with D possibly matching TRBD1 (6 bases). Trimming removed 3 bases from V and 4 bases from J, with 15 bases in between. The CDR3 is made up of 15 amino acids. The germline gives CDR1 SNHLY, CDR2 FYNNEI. The CDR3 coding sequence is TGTGCCAGCAGTGAGCAGGGGATGATGAGCACTGAAGCTTTCTTT. It specifies CASSEQGMMSTEAFF.

This clonotype has more than one count but fewer than ten. The genes are TRBV12-3 or TRBV12-4 and TRBJ1-1, with a tentative D call TRBD1 (5 bases). V gave up 4 bases and J gave up 2 bases, with 26 bases separating them. The CDR3 sequence is 19 residues long. CDR3 sequence (DNA): TGTGCCAGCAGTTCGACAAATTTAGGGGCTTCAAAAAGTAACACTGAAGCTTTCTTT. As protein: CASSSTNLGASKSNTEAFF.

The J gene is TRBJ1-1, the V gene TRBV11-2; 8 bases map to TRBD1. The J segment lost 7 bases and the V segment lost 2 bases, leaving 3 bases of the junction unmatched. This CDR3 comprises 13 residues. Germline CDR1 is SGHAT and CDR2 is FQNNGV. The CDR3 region has the DNA TGTGCCAGCAGCTTACACAGGGGGGATGAAGCTTTCTTT. This gives the protein CASSLHRGDEAFF.

This chain links TRBV7-9 with TRBJ1-1; maybe TRBD1 (5 bases). Germline loops: CDR1 SEHNR, CDR2 FQNEAQ (reference sequence). The CDR3 totals 15 residues. Between the trimmed V and J ends, which lost 1 base and 1 base, there was a span of 10 bases. CDR3 sequence (DNA): TGTGCCAGCAGCTTAGGTGGAGGGGCGAACACTGAAGCTTTCTTT. The encoded protein is CASSLGGGANTEAFF.

This sequence joins TRBV7-6 and TRBJ1-1; D ambiguous. Germline V gives CDR1 SGHVS, CDR2 FNYEAQ. This CDR3 is built from 13 residues. V was clipped by 5 bases and J by 2 bases, with 9 bases between them. CDR3 amino acids: CASSHTENTEAFF. The CDR3 coding sequence is TGTGCCAGCAGCCATACAGAAAACACTGAAGCTTTCTTT.

This clonotype has a count of ten or more. This chain joins TRBV15 and TRBJ2-1; D is unclear. CDR1 and CDR2 (germline): LNHNV, YYDKDF (reference sequence). V lost 0 bases to trimming and J lost 0 bases, with 9 bases between them. CDR3 size: 16 residues. The CDR3 bases are TGTGCCACCAGCAGAGATTCCCCGGGCTCCTACAATGAGCAGTTCTTC. Translation gives CATSRDSPGSYNEQFF.

This clonotype has ten or more counts. This chain joins TRBV9 and TRBJ2-7; D may be TRBD2 (6 bases). This CDR3 has 16 residues. V was pared by 4 bases and J by 1 base, with 18 bases between. The V gene's germline CDR1 is SGDLS and CDR2 YYNGEE. The CDR3: CASSPGAAGISYEQYF. The CDR3 bases are TGTGCCAGCAGCCCCGGGGCGGCGGGAATATCCTACGAGCAGTACTTC.

This clonotype was counted a few times. This chain connects TRBV20-1 to TRBJ1-6; D remains unclear. V lost 5 bases and J 0 bases, leaving 11 bases between the germline ends. The CDR3 length is 15 residues. Germline V lookup: CDR1 DFQATT, CDR2 SNEGSKA (reference sequence). Written as DNA, the CDR3 is TGCAGTGCTTGGACCCTGAGCTCCTATAATTCACCCCTCCACTTT. Its translation is CSAWTLSSYNSPLHF.

The chain is built from TRBV29-1 and TRBJ2-7; 9 bases are a match to TRBD1. The germline gives CDR1 SQVTM, CDR2 ANQGSEA. The V segment lost 6 bases and the J segment 2 bases; nucleotides outside the gene matches: 8. This CDR3 contains 14 residues. CDR3 sequence reads: CSVAIRTGAYEQYF. The CDR3 DNA reads as TGCAGCGTCGCGATCCGGACAGGGGCCTACGAGCAGTACTTC.

This clonotype has just a few counts. The chain links TRBV20-1 to TRBJ1-5; D remains ambiguous. The germline gives CDR1 DFQATT, CDR2 SNEGSKA (reference sequence). The CDR3 covers 12 residues. V was cut by 3 bases and J by 2 bases, with 5 bases left in between. In nucleotides, the CDR3 is TGCAGTGCTAGGAAGGGCAATCAGCCCCAGCATTTT. Its protein is CSARKGNQPQHF.

V gene TRBV7-6 combines with J gene TRBJ2-1; 7 positions agree with TRBD2. CDR3 length: 13 amino acids. Germline CDR1 SGHVS, CDR2 FNYEAQ. J was trimmed by 5 bases and V by 7 bases; bases with no gene match: 5. The CDR3, as DNA: TGTGCCAGCACCAAACGGGGGGACAATGAGCAGTTCTTC. As protein: CASTKRGDNEQFF.

The rearrangement uses TRBV9 and TRBJ2-3, with D tentatively TRBD1 (5 bases). Trimming left V 7 bases short and J 1 base short, with 16 bases between. CDR1 SGDLS and CDR2 YYNGEE come from the germline V gene. This CDR3 comprises 15 residues. The CDR3 coding sequence is TGTGCCAGCGGAAAAGGGGCGACCGGCACAGATACGCAGTATTTT. Residues: CASGKGATGTDTQYF.

This clonotype was seen only once. Since a much larger clone is just one base distant, this may be a read error. The genes are TRBV11-2 and TRBJ2-2, with TRBD2 as a possible D gene (5 bases). There are 16 residues in the CDR3. CDR1 and CDR2 (germline): SGHAT, FQNNGV. Trimming removed 0 bases at V and 1 base at J, with 9 bases between. This chain's CDR3 is CASSLDRLLNTGELFF. CDR3 DNA: TGTGCCAGCAGCTTAGACAGACTATTGAACACCGGGGAGCTGTTTTTT.

The chain couples TRBV7-9 to TRBJ1-1; no clear D gene. The V gene's germline CDR1 is SEHNR and CDR2 FQNEAQ (reference sequence). V lost 5 bases and J lost 1, with 8 bases in between. The CDR3 runs to 13 residues. The CDR3 coding sequence is TGTGCCAGCAGCACCGGCCGGAACACTGAAGCTTTCTTT. Translating gives CASSTGRNTEAFF.

The chain links TRBV5-1 to TRBJ2-7; D uncertain. Trimming shortened V by 2 bases and J by 4 bases, and 10 bases separated the two germline ends. Germline CDR1 and CDR2: SGHRS and YFSETQ. This CDR3 spans 13 amino acids. CDR3 amino acids: CASSLLTAYEQYF. CDR3 bases: TGCGCCAGCAGCTTATTAACTGCGTACGAGCAGTACTTC.